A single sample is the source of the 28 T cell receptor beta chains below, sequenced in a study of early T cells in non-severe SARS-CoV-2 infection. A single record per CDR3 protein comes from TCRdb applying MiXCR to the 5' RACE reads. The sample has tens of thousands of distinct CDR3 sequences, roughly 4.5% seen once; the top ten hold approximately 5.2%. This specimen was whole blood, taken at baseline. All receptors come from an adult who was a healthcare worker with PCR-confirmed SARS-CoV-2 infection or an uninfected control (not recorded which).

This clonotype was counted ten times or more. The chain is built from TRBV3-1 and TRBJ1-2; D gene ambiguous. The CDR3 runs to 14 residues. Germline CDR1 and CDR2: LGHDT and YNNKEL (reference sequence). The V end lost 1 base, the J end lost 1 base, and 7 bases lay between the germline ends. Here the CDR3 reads CASSQGSGNYGYTF. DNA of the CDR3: TGTGCCAGCAGCCAAGGGTCCGGTAACTATGGCTACACCTTC.

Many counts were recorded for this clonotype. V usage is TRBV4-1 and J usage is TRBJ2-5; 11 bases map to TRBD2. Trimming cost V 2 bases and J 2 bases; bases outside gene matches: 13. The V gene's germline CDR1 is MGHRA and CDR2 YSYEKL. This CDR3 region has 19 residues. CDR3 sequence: CASSQTLLAGGRAQETQYF. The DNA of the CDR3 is TGCGCCAGCAGCCAAACCCTTCTAGCGGGAGGCAGGGCTCAAGAGACCCAGTACTTC.

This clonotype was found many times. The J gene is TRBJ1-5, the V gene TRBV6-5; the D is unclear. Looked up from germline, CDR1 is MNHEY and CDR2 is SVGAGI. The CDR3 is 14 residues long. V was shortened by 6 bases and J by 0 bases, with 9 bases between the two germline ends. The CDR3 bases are TGTGCCAGCAGGGCCGAGATTAGCAATCAGCCCCAGCATTTT. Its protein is CASRAEISNQPQHF.

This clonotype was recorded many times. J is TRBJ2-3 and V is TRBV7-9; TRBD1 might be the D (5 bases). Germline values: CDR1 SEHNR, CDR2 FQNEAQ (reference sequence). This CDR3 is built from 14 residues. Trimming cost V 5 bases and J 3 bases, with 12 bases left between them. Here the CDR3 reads CASSPGRETDTQYF. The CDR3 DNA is TGTGCCAGCAGCCCAGGCAGGGAAACAGATACGCAGTATTTT.

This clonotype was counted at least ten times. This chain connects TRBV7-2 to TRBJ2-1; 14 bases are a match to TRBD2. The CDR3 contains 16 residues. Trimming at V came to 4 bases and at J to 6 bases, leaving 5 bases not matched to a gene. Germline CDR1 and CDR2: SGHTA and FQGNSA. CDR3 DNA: TGTGCCAGCAGCTCGTTGACTAGCGGGAGGGTCAATGAGCAGTTCTTC. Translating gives CASSSLTSGRVNEQFF.

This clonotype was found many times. The CDR3 is CASSTTDNYRSDGYTF. CDR3 sequence (DNA): TGTGCCAGCAGCACGACGGACAATTATAGGTCAGATGGCTACACCTTC. The V gene is TRBV7-2, the J gene TRBJ1-2, with TRBD1 as a possible D gene (5 bases). Trimming stripped 5 bases from V and 6 bases from J, with 22 bases between. CDR1 and CDR2 (germline): SGHTA, FQGNSA. The CDR3 contains 16 residues.

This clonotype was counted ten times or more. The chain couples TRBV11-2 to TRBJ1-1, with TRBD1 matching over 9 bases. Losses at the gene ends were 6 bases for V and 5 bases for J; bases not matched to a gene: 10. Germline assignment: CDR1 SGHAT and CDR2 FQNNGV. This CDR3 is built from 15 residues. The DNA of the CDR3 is TGTGCCAGCAGGTCTCCCGGGACAGGGAGAACTGAAGCTTTCTTT. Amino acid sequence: CASRSPGTGRTEAFF.

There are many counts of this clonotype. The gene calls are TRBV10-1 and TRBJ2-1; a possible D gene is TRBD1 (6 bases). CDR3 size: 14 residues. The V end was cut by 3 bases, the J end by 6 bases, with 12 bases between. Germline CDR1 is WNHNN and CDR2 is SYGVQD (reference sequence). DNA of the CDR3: TGCGCCAGCAGTGACTGGCAGGGGAGCAATGAGCAGTTCTTC. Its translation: CASSDWQGSNEQFF.

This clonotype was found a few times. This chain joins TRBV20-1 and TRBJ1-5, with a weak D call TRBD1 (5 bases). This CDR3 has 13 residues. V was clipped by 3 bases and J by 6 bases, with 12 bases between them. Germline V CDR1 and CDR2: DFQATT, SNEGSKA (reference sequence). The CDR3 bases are TGCAGTGCTAGTGAACAGGCGACTCAGCCCCAGCATTTT. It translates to CSASEQATQPQHF.

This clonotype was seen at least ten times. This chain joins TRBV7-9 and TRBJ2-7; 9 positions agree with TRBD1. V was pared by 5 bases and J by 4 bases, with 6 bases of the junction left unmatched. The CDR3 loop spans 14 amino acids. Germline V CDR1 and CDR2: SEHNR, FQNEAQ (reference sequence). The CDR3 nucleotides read TGTGCCAGCAGCCCAACAGGGGGCGGGTACGAGCAGTACTTC. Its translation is CASSPTGGGYEQYF.

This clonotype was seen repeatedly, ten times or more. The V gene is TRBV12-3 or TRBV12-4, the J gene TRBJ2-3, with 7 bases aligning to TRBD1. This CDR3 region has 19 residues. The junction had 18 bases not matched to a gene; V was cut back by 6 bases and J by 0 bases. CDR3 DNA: TGTGCCAGCAGCAAAGGGGGCCAAATCCCCGAGTTTAGCACAGATACGCAGTATTTT. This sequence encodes CASSKGGQIPEFSTDTQYF.

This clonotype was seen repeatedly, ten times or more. The CDR3 region is CAPERGESNQPQHF. CDR3 sequence (DNA): TGTGCCCCTGAGCGGGGCGAAAGCAATCAGCCCCAGCATTTT. The chain recombines TRBV30 with TRBJ1-5; D possibly corresponds to TRBD1 (5 bases). Trimming stripped 8 bases from V and 1 base from J, with 15 bases between. The CDR3 covers 14 residues. The V gene's germline CDR1 is GTSNPN and CDR2 SVGIG (reference sequence).

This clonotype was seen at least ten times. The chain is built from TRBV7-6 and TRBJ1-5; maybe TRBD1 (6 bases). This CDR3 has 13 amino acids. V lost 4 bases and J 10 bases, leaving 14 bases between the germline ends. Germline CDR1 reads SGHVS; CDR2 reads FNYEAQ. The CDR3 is CASSSGGPGPQHF. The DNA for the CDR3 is TGTGCCAGCAGCTCCGGGGGGCCGGGACCCCAGCATTTT.

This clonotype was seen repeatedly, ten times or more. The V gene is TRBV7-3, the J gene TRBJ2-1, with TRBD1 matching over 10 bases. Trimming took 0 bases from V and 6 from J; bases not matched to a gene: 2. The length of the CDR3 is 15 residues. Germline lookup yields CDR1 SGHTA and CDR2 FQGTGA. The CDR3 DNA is TGTGCCAGCAGCTTAACTGGGACAGGGGTCAATGAGCAGTTCTTC. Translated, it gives CASSLTGTGVNEQFF.

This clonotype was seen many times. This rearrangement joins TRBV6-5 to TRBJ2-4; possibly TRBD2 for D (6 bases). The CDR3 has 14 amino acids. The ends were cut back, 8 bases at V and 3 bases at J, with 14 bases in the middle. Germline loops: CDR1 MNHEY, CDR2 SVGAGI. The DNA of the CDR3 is TGTGCCAGCCGGGGAGGACGGGGCAAAAACATTCAGTACTTC. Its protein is CASRGGRGKNIQYF.

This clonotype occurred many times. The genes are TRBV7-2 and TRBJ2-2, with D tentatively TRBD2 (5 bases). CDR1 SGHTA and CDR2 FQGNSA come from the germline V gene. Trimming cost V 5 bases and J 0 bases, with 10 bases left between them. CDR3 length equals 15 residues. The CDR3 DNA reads TGTGCCAGCAGCCGAACCGGGGCGAACACCGGGGAGCTGTTTTTT. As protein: CASSRTGANTGELFF.

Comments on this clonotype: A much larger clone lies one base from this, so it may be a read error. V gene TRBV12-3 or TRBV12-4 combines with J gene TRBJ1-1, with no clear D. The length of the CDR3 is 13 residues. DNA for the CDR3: TGTGCCAGCAGGGGCACACGGAACACTGTAGCTTTCTTT. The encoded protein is CASRGTRNTVAFF.

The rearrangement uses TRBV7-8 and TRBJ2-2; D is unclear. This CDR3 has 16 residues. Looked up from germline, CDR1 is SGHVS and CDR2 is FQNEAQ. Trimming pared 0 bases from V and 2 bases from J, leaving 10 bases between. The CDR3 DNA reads TGTGCCAGCAGCTTAGCGTTGGTCAGAAACACCGGGGAGCTGTTTTTT. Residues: CASSLALVRNTGELFF.

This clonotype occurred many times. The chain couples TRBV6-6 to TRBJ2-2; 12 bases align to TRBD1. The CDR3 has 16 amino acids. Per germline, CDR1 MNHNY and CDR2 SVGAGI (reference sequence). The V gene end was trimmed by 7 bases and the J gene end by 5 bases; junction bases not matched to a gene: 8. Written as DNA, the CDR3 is TGTGCCAGCATTCTACCGGGACAGGGGGCGACCGGGGAGCTGTTTTTT. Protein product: CASILPGQGATGELFF.

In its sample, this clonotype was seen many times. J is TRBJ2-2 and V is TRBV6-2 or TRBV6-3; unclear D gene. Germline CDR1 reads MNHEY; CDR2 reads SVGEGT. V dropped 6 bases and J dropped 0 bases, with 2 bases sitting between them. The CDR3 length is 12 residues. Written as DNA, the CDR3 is TGTGCCAGCAGCTCGAACACCGGGGAGCTGTTTTTT. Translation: CASSSNTGELFF.

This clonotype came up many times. In nucleotides, the CDR3 is TGTGCCAGCAGCCAAGCTGGTACCTACGAGCAGTACTTC. Translated: CASSQAGTYEQYF. V usage is TRBV14 and J usage is TRBJ2-7; D gene uncertain. Trimming pared 1 base from V and 2 bases from J, leaving 6 bases between. Germline assignment: CDR1 SGHDN and CDR2 FVKESK. This CDR3 has 13 amino acids.

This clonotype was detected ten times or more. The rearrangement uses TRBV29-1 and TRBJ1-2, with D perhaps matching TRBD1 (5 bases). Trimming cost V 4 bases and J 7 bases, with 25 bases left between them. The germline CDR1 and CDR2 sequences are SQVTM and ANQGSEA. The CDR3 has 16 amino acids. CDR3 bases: TGCAGCGTTGTTTTTGGCCAGGGAGGTTTTAGGAGTGGCTACACCTTC. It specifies CSVVFGQGGFRSGYTF.

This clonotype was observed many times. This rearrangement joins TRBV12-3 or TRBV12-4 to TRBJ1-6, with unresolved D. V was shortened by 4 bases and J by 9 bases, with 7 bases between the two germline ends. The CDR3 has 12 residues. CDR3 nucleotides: TGTGCCAGCAGTTACAGTGGTTCACCCCTCCACTTT. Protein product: CASSYSGSPLHF.

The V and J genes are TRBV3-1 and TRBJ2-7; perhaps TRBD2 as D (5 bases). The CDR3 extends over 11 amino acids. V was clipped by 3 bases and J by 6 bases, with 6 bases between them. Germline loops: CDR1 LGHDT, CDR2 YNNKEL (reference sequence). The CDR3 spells CASSHAGEQYF. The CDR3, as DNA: TGTGCCAGCAGCCACGCGGGCGAGCAGTACTTC.

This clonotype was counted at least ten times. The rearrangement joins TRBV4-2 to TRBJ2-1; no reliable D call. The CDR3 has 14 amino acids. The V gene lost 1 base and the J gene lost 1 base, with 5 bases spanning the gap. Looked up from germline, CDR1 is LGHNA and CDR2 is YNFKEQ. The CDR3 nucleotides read TGTGCCAGCAGCCAAGCCCTGTCCTACAATGAGCAGTTCTTC. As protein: CASSQALSYNEQFF.

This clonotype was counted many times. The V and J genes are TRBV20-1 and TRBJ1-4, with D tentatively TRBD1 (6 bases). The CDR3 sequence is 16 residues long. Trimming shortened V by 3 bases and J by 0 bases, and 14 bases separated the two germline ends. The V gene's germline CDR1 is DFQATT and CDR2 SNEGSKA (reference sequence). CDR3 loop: CSARGREGATNEKLFF. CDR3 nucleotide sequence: TGCAGTGCTAGGGGCAGGGAGGGGGCAACTAATGAAAAACTGTTTTTT.

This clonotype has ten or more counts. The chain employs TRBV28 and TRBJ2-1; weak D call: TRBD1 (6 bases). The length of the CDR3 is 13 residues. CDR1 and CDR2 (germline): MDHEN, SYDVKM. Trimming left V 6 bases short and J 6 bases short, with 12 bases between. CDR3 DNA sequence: TGTGCCAGCAGGCCCGGGACACCCAATGAGCAGTTCTTC. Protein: CASRPGTPNEQFF.

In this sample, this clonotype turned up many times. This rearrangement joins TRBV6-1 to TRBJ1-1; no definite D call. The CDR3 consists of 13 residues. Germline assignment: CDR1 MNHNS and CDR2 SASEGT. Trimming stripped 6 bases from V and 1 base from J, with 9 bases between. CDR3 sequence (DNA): TGTGCCAGCAGGGATGCCCAGAACACTGAAGCTTTCTTT. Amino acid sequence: CASRDAQNTEAFF.